This is a list of T cell receptor beta chains from one sample in a study of T cell changes during pregnancy in multiple sclerosis. Measured with immunoSEQ multiplex PCR; TCRdb has only the in-frame clones, and not every one. Among approximately 100,000 clones listed, 85% to 95% were seen once. Material: peripheral blood, obtained after pregnancy. These TCRs come from a female donor with multiple sclerosis, enrolled in a pregnancy study. The conserved cysteine and the conserved F or W are not part of the CDR3 here. Each record gives: CDR3 protein, D gene, V gene, CDR3 length. The D gene is left open where the match is weak.

ASSNRGVSGYT | NA | TRBV6-6 | 11
ASSYSRRGSYEQY | NA | TRBV6-6 | 13
ASSVDRANVGPQH | TRBD1 | TRBV6-1 | 13
ASARDFTDTQY | NA | TRBV7-3 | 11
AISESGLADDTTDTQY | TRBD2 | TRBV10-3 | 16
ASETSGRVEVWHEQY | TRBD2 | TRBV28 | 15
ASIQPGQKPYGYT | TRBD1 | TRBV28 | 13
ASRDSGGARNTGELF | TRBD2 | TRBV2 | 15
ASSVEGSWGVGGYT | NA | TRBV9 | 14
ASRKPDRAYGYT | TRBD1 | TRBV19 | 12
ASSLAVGQSTDTQY | NA | TRBV5-1 | 14
ASSLDGGGSPFNEQF | NA | TRBV7-9 | 15
ASSYLQGVGEQY | TRBD1 | TRBV5-1 | 12
ASSDKGQKDTEAF | TRBD1 | TRBV6-1 | 13
ASSLDGLPSGNTIY | NA | TRBV5-1 | 14
ASSIVSGASYEQY | NA | TRBV19 | 13
ASIGDRDTEAF | TRBD1 | TRBV2 | 11
AWSSWTGSSYNSPLH | TRBD1 | TRBV30 | 15
ASSLRNWTGADVNQPQH | TRBD1 | TRBV5-1 | 17
AWSYAAREKLF | NA | TRBV30 | 11
ASSQETGGAETQY | TRBD1 | TRBV14 | 13
ASSPPGGGRETQY | TRBD2 | TRBV9 | 13
ASSEIGDQPQH | NA | TRBV2 | 11
ASSLRDRGYEQY | TRBD1 | TRBV9 | 12
ASSLIAGFYEQY | TRBD2 | TRBV27 | 12
ASSERASGSGYNEQF | TRBD2 | TRBV2 | 15
ASRLLGGGEQF | NA | TRBV27 | 11
ASSREAYEQY | TRBD2 | TRBV18 | 10
ASSSGTSGRGETQY | TRBD2 | TRBV19 | 14
ASSPPNEQF | NA | TRBV6-5 | 9
ASSYLRGANEQF | NA | TRBV6-5 | 12
AWSFELSNQPQH | NA | TRBV30 | 12
ASSPGGQIYEQY | TRBD1 | TRBV7-8 | 12
ASSTTANTEAF | NA | TRBV18 | 11
ATSRTGGSSTEAF | TRBD1 | TRBV15 | 13
ASSCTSGGADEQF | TRBD2 | TRBV6-7 | 13
ASRLDRVNEQF | TRBD1 | TRBV6-5 | 11
ASSVGGGGHYEQY | NA | TRBV9 | 13
ASSLESGDYEQY | TRBD2 | TRBV11-2 | 12
SVKGASAETQY | TRBD1 | TRBV29-1 | 11
TSSHYLAGNLNTEAF | NA | TRBV1 | 15
AWSLDGQGEQF | TRBD1 | TRBV30 | 11
ASRTASSSGYT | NA | TRBV9 | 11
ASSLGTATFYGYT | NA | TRBV7-2 | 13
AWSDLKRYEQY | NA | TRBV30 | 11
ASAQGNSNQPQH | NA | TRBV19 | 12
ASSPTGNTEAF | NA | TRBV16 | 11
SAPGGTEAF | TRBD1 | TRBV20-1 | 9
ASSSRGQGMDGYT | TRBD1 | TRBV7-2 | 13
ASSYRTGVRPEAF | TRBD1 | TRBV6-5 | 13